The 20 T cell receptor beta chains given below trace back to one sample, sequenced in a study of blood T cell repertoires in COVID-19. Assay: immunoSEQ multiplex PCR; the TCRdb copy retains only in-frame clones and omits some. The profile shows 150,000 or so clones, 65% to 85% of them singletons. The specimen sequenced was PBMCs or T cells enriched from blood (not recorded which). All receptors derive from a man aged 40-49 years who had recovered from COVID-19.

This chain links TRBV5-6 with TRBJ2-7, with TRBD1 matching over 8 bases. Germline values: CDR1 SGHDT, CDR2 YYEEEE. The CDR3 runs 15 residues. V lost 5 bases to trimming and J lost 4 bases; unmatched junction nucleotides: 11. CDR3 DNA sequence: TGTGCCAGCAGTTCGCGAGGGACAGGTAAATACGAGCAGTACTTC. It yields the protein CASSSRGTGKYEQYF.

This clone was observed once. The chain uses TRBV9 and TRBJ2-1, with 13 bases matching TRBD2. The CDR3 extends over 17 amino acids. The V gene end was trimmed by 2 bases and the J gene end by 5 bases; junction bases not matched to a gene: 7. From germline, CDR1 is SGDLS and CDR2 YYNGEE. CDR3 DNA: TGTGCCAGCAGCGTCGACCCACTAGCGGGGGGGGACAATGAGCAGTTCTTC. Amino acid sequence: CASSVDPLAGGDNEQFF.

About this clone itself: This CDR3 is also generated by other DNA sequences in the sample. This chain uses TRBV30 with TRBJ1-5; D not resolved. Germline V gene data show CDR1 as GTSNPN and CDR2 as SVGIG (reference sequence). This CDR3 has 13 residues. The V end was cut by 0 bases, the J end by 4 bases, with 7 bases between. The CDR3, as DNA: TGTGCCTGGAGTGTAGCCGAGAATCAGCCCCAGCATTTT. As protein: CAWSVAENQPQHF.

V is TRBV7-2 and J is TRBJ1-6, with a tentative D call TRBD1 (6 bases). CDR1 is SGHTA and CDR2 is FQGNSA in the germline V gene. Trimming took off 5 bases at V and 0 bases at J, with 11 bases between the two ends. The CDR3 totals 16 residues. CDR3 amino acids: CASSTEGGSYNSPLHF. CDR3 DNA sequence: TGTGCCAGCAGCACCGAAGGGGGCTCCTATAATTCACCCCTCCACTTT.

V and J are TRBV19 and TRBJ1-2; 7 nucleotides match TRBD1. Germline values: CDR1 LNHDA, CDR2 SQIVND (reference sequence). The CDR3 covers 14 residues. Trimming at V came to 5 bases and at J to 2 bases, leaving 5 bases not matched to a gene. The CDR3 coding sequence is TGTGCCAGTAGTGCCGACAGGGCCAACTATGGCTACACCTTC. It is translated as CASSADRANYGYTF.

This rearrangement joins TRBV5-1 to TRBJ2-7, with D maybe TRBD2 (6 bases). V was shortened by 4 bases and J by 3 bases, with 11 bases between the two germline ends. CDR1 and CDR2 from the germline V gene are SGHRS and YFSETQ. This CDR3 is built from 13 residues. The CDR3 protein is CASSPRGDYEQYF. CDR3 DNA: TGCGCCAGCAGCCCCCGCGGGGACTACGAGCAGTACTTC.

The rearrangement uses TRBV7-9 and TRBJ2-5; TRBD2 aligns across 11 bases. The junction had 9 bases not matched to a gene; V was cut back by 5 bases and J by 1 base. This CDR3 has 17 residues. Germline CDR1 is SEHNR and CDR2 is FQNEAQ (reference sequence). In nucleotides, the CDR3 is TGTGCCAGCAGCCTAGGGCTAGCGGGGGGAAGCCAAGAGACCCAGTACTTC. Protein: CASSLGLAGGSQETQYF.

The chain couples TRBV5-1 to TRBJ2-5; the D gene is possibly TRBD1 (6 bases). Germline CDR1 and CDR2: SGHRS and YFSETQ. The CDR3 extends over 15 amino acids. Between the trimmed V and J ends, which lost 1 base and 4 bases, there was a span of 14 bases. DNA for the CDR3: TGCGCCAGCAGCTTGCAGCCAGGGGAACGAGAGACCCAGTACTTC. This sequence encodes CASSLQPGERETQYF.

The chain is built from TRBV9 and TRBJ1-6; possibly TRBD1 for D (6 bases). The CDR3 is 16 residues long. Trimming pared 0 bases from V and 4 bases from J, leaving 11 bases between. CDR1 SGDLS and CDR2 YYNGEE come from the germline V gene. CDR3 in amino acids: CASSVGTGSYNSPLHF. The CDR3 nucleotides read TGTGCCAGCAGCGTAGGAACAGGGAGTTATAATTCACCCCTCCACTTT.

V is TRBV9 and J is TRBJ2-3; 12 bases agree with TRBD2. Trimming cost V 4 bases and J 2 bases; bases outside gene matches: 5. CDR1 is SGDLS, CDR2 YYNGEE, per germline. This CDR3 comprises 16 residues. Written as DNA, the CDR3 is TGTGCCAGCAGCTCCCGACTAGCGGGGGCCACAGATACGCAGTATTTT. Its translation: CASSSRLAGATDTQYF.

The V call is TRBV2, the J call TRBJ2-7; possible D gene TRBD2, 5 bases. Germline CDR1 is SNHLY and CDR2 is FYNNEI. The V and J ends lost 4 bases and 2 bases respectively, with 12 bases between them. The length of the CDR3 is 14 residues. The CDR3 region has the DNA TGTGCCAGCAGTGGTATTGGGGAGACCTACGAGCAGTACGTC. Translating gives CASSGIGETYEQYV.

As regards this clone: Other DNA sequences of this sample code for an identical CDR3. The rearrangement links TRBV2 to TRBJ1-6; D remains ambiguous. The CDR3 is 14 residues long. V dropped 1 base and J dropped 7 bases, with 8 bases sitting between them. Looked up from germline, CDR1 is SNHLY and CDR2 is FYNNEI. CDR3 nucleotides: TGTGCCAGCAGTGAAGGCCAGGCAAATTCACCCCTCCACTTT. It specifies CASSEGQANSPLHF. The full variable domain, in which reference TRBV2 and TRBJ1-6 provide the parts outside the CDR3, is EPEVTQTPSHQVTQMGQEVILRCVPISNHLYFYWYRQILGQKVEFLVSFYNNEISEKSEIFDDQFSVERPDGSNFTLKIRSTKLEDSAMYFCASSEGQANSPLHFGNGTRLTVT.

This clone has a handful of counts. CDR3 loop: CAWSLPGGLQETQYF. The CDR3 DNA follows: TGTGCCTGGAGTCTACCGGGGGGGCTGCAAGAGACCCAGTACTTC. The chain is built from TRBV30 and TRBJ2-5; the match to TRBD2 covers 8 bases. There are 15 residues in the CDR3. The trim removed 2 bases at V and 2 bases at J, leaving 7 bases unmatched. Germline-derived CDR1 and CDR2 are GTSNPN and SVGIG (reference sequence).

V gene TRBV7-3 combines with J gene TRBJ1-2; a possible D gene is TRBD1 (5 bases). V lost 2 bases and J 4 bases, leaving 8 bases between the germline ends. The germline CDR1 and CDR2 sequences are SGHTA and FQGTGA. The CDR3 contains 13 residues. CDR3 DNA: TGTGCCAGCAGCTTAGGGGCCACCTATGGCTACACCTTC. Translation gives CASSLGATYGYTF.

The chain combines TRBV20-1 with TRBJ2-7; 12 bases agree with TRBD2. The CDR3 is 16 amino acids. Looked up from germline, CDR1 is DFQATT and CDR2 is SNEGSKA (reference sequence). With 3 bases clipped from V and 3 bases from J, the junction kept 9 bases outside the gene matches. In DNA, the CDR3 is TGCAGTGCTAGTTTAGGACTAGCGGGGTCTCACTACGAGCAGTACGTC. This sequence encodes CSASLGLAGSHYEQYV.

CDR3 residues: CASSPFSQETQYF. The CDR3 nucleotides read TGTGCCAGCAGCCCCTTCAGCCAAGAGACCCAGTACTTC. The rearrangement uses TRBV7-9 and TRBJ2-5; D gene uncertain. The CDR3 is 13 residues long. The V gene's germline CDR1 is SEHNR and CDR2 FQNEAQ (reference sequence). Trimming took 5 bases from V and 1 from J, leaving 8 bases between them.

The rearrangement uses TRBV6-5 and TRBJ1-4; 7 positions match TRBD1. V gave up 6 bases and J gave up 5 bases; unmatched junction bases: 9. Per germline, CDR1 MNHEY and CDR2 SVGAGI. CDR3 length equals 15 residues. Here the CDR3 DNA reads TGTGCCAGCAGGGGGAGACAGGGATTGAATGAAAAACTGTTTTTT. It codes for CASRGRQGLNEKLFF.

This clone has only a few counts. The CDR3 is CASSQEAGLPREQYF. The CDR3 nucleotides are TGTGCCAGCAGCCAAGAAGCGGGGCTCCCCCGCGAGCAGTACTTC. The genes are TRBV3-1 (or the pseudogene TRBV3-2) and TRBJ2-7; the match to TRBD2 covers 7 bases. J lost 6 bases, V lost 0 bases, and 8 bases had no gene match. Germline V gene lookup returns CDR1 LGHDT and CDR2 YNNKEL (reference sequence). This CDR3 is built from 15 residues.

This rearrangement joins TRBV4-1 to TRBJ2-5, with TRBD2 matching 14 bases. J gave up 5 bases and V 4 bases, and 3 bases lay outside the gene matches. Germline loops: CDR1 MGHRA, CDR2 YSYEKL. The CDR3 is made up of 15 amino acids. CDR3 loop: CASSRGTSGGETQYF. The CDR3 DNA reads as TGCGCCAGCAGCCGAGGGACTAGCGGGGGTGAGACCCAGTACTTC.

V is TRBV5-1 and J is TRBJ2-3; maybe TRBD2 (6 bases). V was clipped by 4 bases and J by 1 base, with 22 bases between them. The CDR3 contains 18 residues. Germline CDR1 reads SGHRS; CDR2 reads YFSETQ. CDR3 protein: CASSRGMGRGLGTDTQYF. In nucleotides, the CDR3 is TGCGCCAGCAGCCGAGGGATGGGGCGGGGTTTGGGCACAGATACGCAGTATTTT.